This entry concerns a single T cell receptor (beta chain). The sample originates from a study of blood T cell repertoires in COVID-19. Study-wide context: Italy, Spain and the United States were the sources of the convalescent and acute COVID-19 samples. Nucleic acid was either cDNA or gDNA, and it came from T cells, B-cell-depleted T cells, or PBMCs.

Trimming stripped 2 bases from V and 6 bases from J, with 11 bases between. Germline values: CDR1 PRHDT, CDR2 FYEKMQ (reference sequence). The length of the CDR3 is 13 residues. How the authors handled the data: The assay estimated nucleated cells by amplifying reference gene primers. TCRdb's table, derived via immunoSEQ multiplex PCR, lists solely in-frame clones and lacks some. The D gene and trimming were derived from the DNA, and the V and J assignments and clone size from that table. The sample has about 220,000 clones, roughly 80% seen once; the top ten hold around 5.1%. The TCR was taken from a human donor in a cohort sampled during active COVID-19. The gene calls are TRBV13 and TRBJ2-7; tentative D call: TRBD1 (6 bases). Sequencing input: peripheral blood. The CDR3 DNA follows: TGTGCCAGCAGCTTAAACAGGGTGGGCGAGCAGTACTTC. It translates to CASSLNRVGEQYF.